Listed below are T cell receptor beta chains from one sample, sequenced in a study of T cell repertoires in ileal Crohn's disease. Profiling relied on immunoSEQ multiplex PCR, and the TCRdb table lists in-frame clones only, not all of them. This table holds some 5,600 clones, roughly 91% found once. Sequences were obtained from ileal tissue. Receptors were obtained from an adult with Crohn's disease. Each CDR3 is given with its conserved first and last residue. The D gene is left open where the match is weak. Part of the rows lack a size; the others show once, few, many or a class for expanded clones.

D	V	size	J	DNA	CDR3
NA	TRBV11-3	NA	TRBJ1-1	TGTGCCAGCAGCTTCCAGGGGAGGGACACTGAAGCTTTCTTT	CASSFQGRDTEAFF
NA	TRBV6-4	NA	TRBJ1-1	TGTGCCAGCAGTGAACGGGAGAACACTGAAGCTTTCTTT	CASSERENTEAFF
TRBD1	TRBV6-4	NA	TRBJ2-5	TGTGCCAGCAGTGGTAACAGGGGAGAGACCCAGTACTTC	CASSGNRGETQYF
TRBD1	TRBV27	NA	TRBJ1-1	TGTGCCAGCAGTTTAGGGACAGGGGATATGAACACTGAAGCTTTCTTT	CASSLGTGDMNTEAFF
NA	TRBV20-1	NA	TRBJ2-7	TGCAGTGCTAGAGGGACCTACGAGCAGTACTTC	CSARGTYEQYF
NA	TRBV6-1	NA	TRBJ1-3	TGTGCCAGCAGTCGAGAGCCTGGGTCTGGAAACACCATATATTTT	CASSREPGSGNTIYF
TRBD1	TRBV5-1	NA	TRBJ2-7	TGCGCCAGCAGCCTTCAGGGGGCTGGGTACGAGCAGTACTTC	CASSLQGAGYEQYF
TRBD2	TRBV4-2	NA	TRBJ2-3	TGTGCCAGCAGCCCCGGACTAGCGGGGGGGCCCAGCACAGATACGCAGTATTTT	CASSPGLAGGPSTDTQYF
TRBD2	TRBV2	NA	TRBJ2-3	TGTGCCAGCAGCCCAAGGAGGGCGGGAGCAACAGATACGCAGTATTTT	CASSPRRAGATDTQYF
TRBD1	TRBV5-5	NA	TRBJ1-4	TGTGCCAGCAGCCCATGGGGCGGGACAGCACTTGCAACTAATGAAAAACTGTTTTTT	CASSPWGGTALATNEKLFF
NA	TRBV29-1	few	TRBJ2-7	TGCAGCGTTGGGCGGGGCAGCTCCTACGAGCAGTACTTC	CSVGRGSSYEQYF
NA	TRBV28	NA	TRBJ2-7	TGTGCCAGCAGTTTATGGGGCAGGAGCTCCTACGAGCAGTACTTC	CASSLWGRSSYEQYF
TRBD2	TRBV30	once	TRBJ2-1	TGTGCCTGGAGTGCGGGACTAGCGACTGAGCAGTTCTTC	CAWSAGLATEQFF
TRBD2	TRBV7-2	NA	TRBJ2-7	TGTGCCAGCAGCTTAGCGGGGGGAGGGGACGAGCAGTACTTC	CASSLAGGGDEQYF
NA	TRBV5-1	NA	TRBJ2-5	TGCGCCAGCAGCCAAACAACGAACCAGTGGCTAGCTGGAGAGACCCAGTACTTC	CASSQTTNQWLAGETQYF
TRBD1	TRBV28	few	TRBJ2-3	TGTGCCAGCATAGGCAGGGGGCTAGTTACGCAGTATTTT	CASIGRGLVTQYF
NA	TRBV29-1	NA	TRBJ2-4	TGCAGCGCCCGAGGGGTGAAAAACATTCAGTACTTC	CSARGVKNIQYF
TRBD1	TRBV5-1	NA	TRBJ1-1	TGCGCCAGCATGCAGGGGGAGCGGACTGAAGCTTTCTTT	CASMQGERTEAFF
TRBD1	TRBV2	NA	TRBJ2-7	TGTGCCAGCAGTGACTGGACAGGAACCTACGAGCAGTACTTC	CASSDWTGTYEQYF
TRBD1	TRBV23-1	NA	TRBJ1-1	TGCGCCAGCAGTCAATCGAGACAGGGGTGGGTTGGTACTGAAGCTTTCTTT	CASSQSRQGWVGTEAFF
NA	TRBV2	once	TRBJ1-6	TGTGCCGGCCATCGGGACAAAAATTCACCCCTCCACTTT	CAGHRDKNSPLHF
NA	TRBV28	NA	TRBJ2-7	TGTGCCAGCAGTTTAAGACAGGAGTCCTACGAGCAGTACTTC	CASSLRQESYEQYF
TRBD2	TRBV5-1	NA	TRBJ2-5	TGCGCCAGCAGCGGCAATAGCGGGAGCTCGGAGACCCAGTACTTC	CASSGNSGSSETQYF
NA	TRBV9	NA	TRBJ2-5	TGTGCCAGCAGCGTGGAAGGACAACAAGAGACCCAGTACTTC	CASSVEGQQETQYF
NA	TRBV7-9	NA	TRBJ1-3	TGTGCCAGCAGCTCCCCCCTCAGACACACCATATATTTT	CASSSPLRHTIYF
NA	TRBV5-6	NA	TRBJ1-5	TGTGCCAGCAGCTTGGCGATGTCACCCGATAGCAATCAGCCCCAGCATTTT	CASSLAMSPDSNQPQHF
NA	TRBV28	once	TRBJ2-1	TGTGCCAGCGGGTGGTTGGGGGGCAATGAGCAGTTCTTC	CASGWLGGNEQFF
NA	TRBV19	NA	TRBJ1-3	TGTGCCAGTAGTATAGCTGGGACCATCTCTGGAAACACCATATATTTT	CASSIAGTISGNTIYF
NA	TRBV15	NA	TRBJ1-3	TGTGCCACCGCCCCCGGGCTGGAGGGAAACACCATATATTTT	CATAPGLEGNTIYF
NA	TRBV7-9	NA	TRBJ1-4	TGTGCCAGCAGCTTGGGCACGGGGAATGAAAAACTGTTTTTT	CASSLGTGNEKLFF
NA	TRBV27	once	TRBJ1-2	TGTGCCAGCAGTTTTTCAGCCAATAACTATGGCTACACCTTC	CASSFSANNYGYTF
NA	TRBV7-8	NA	TRBJ1-1	TGTGCCAGCAGGTTAGGGGGACCGGCGAACACTGAAGCTTTCTTT	CASRLGGPANTEAFF
NA	TRBV7-9	NA	TRBJ2-1	TGTGCCAGCAGCTTAGTACCGGAAGGGGGGCCCACCCAGTTCTTC	CASSLVPEGGPTQFF
NA	TRBV19	few	TRBJ1-4	TGTGCCAGTAGAAGGGTCCTGTTGGTCCCTAATGAAAAACTGTTTTTT	CASRRVLLVPNEKLFF
NA	TRBV4-3	NA	TRBJ2-3	TGCGCCAGCAGCCAAGGGTACAGGGAAGCAGATACGCAGTATTTT	CASSQGYREADTQYF
TRBD2	TRBV28	NA	TRBJ2-2	TGTGCCAGCAGTTCCCGGACTAGCGGGGTCACCGGGGAGCTGTTTTTT	CASSSRTSGVTGELFF
NA	TRBV7-8	NA	TRBJ1-2	TGTGCCAGCAGCCGCAATAGGGCGTCGAACTATGGCTACACCTTC	CASSRNRASNYGYTF
TRBD1	TRBV4-1	once	TRBJ2-4	TGCGCCAGCAGCCCCCGTGGACAGGGAGGAAACATTCAGTACTTC	CASSPRGQGGNIQYF
NA	TRBV6-1	NA	TRBJ1-2	TGTGCCAGCAGTGAGGGATTGGGCTATGGCTACACCTTC	CASSEGLGYGYTF
NA	TRBV7-2	once	TRBJ1-5	TGTGCCAGCAGCTTAGAACAGCGCAATCAGCCCCAGCATTTT	CASSLEQRNQPQHF
TRBD1	TRBV2	NA	TRBJ2-5	TGTGCCAGCAGTGGACAGGGGGGCGGAGAGACCCAGTACTTC	CASSGQGGGETQYF
NA	TRBV5-6	NA	TRBJ1-5	TGTGCCAGCAGCTTTGGGGGGGCAAGTCAGCCCCAGCATTTT	CASSFGGASQPQHF
NA	TRBV30	NA	TRBJ1-5	TGTGCCTGGAGTGTGCAGGGAAGCGGTGGGTTCCCCCAGCATTTT	CAWSVQGSGGFPQHF
NA	TRBV15	NA	TRBJ2-7	TGTGCCACCAGCACGACGGGCGAGCAGTACTTC	CATSTTGEQYF
NA	TRBV10-3	NA	TRBJ1-1	TGTGCCACCCAGGGTGACACTGAAGCTTTCTTT	CATQGDTEAFF
NA	TRBV19	NA	TRBJ1-5	TGTGCCAGTATCGAACAGGGTGGAGGTACACAGCCCCAGCATTTT	CASIEQGGGTQPQHF
NA	TRBV30	NA	TRBJ2-2	TGTGCCTATGGTCGCGGCAGGAGCACCGGGGAGCTGTTTTTT	CAYGRGRSTGELFF
TRBD1	TRBV19	NA	TRBJ1-2	TGTGCCAGTAGAAGAACAGGGACAGGGGGCTTCTATGGCTACACCTTC	CASRRTGTGGFYGYTF